The clone carrying this TCR beta chain was counted a few times. Its antigen is currently unknown. J gave up 8 bases and V 0 bases, and 4 bases lay outside the gene matches. The CDR3 covers 14 residues. CDR1 DFQATT and CDR2 SNEGSKA come from the germline V gene (reference sequence). This record comes from a study of T cell repertoires in cytomegalovirus infection. Study summary: Used in the study were CMV epitopes, some recently identified and HLA-C-restricted, others well-studied and HLA-B-restricted.

Overall study results and limits: The response measured ex vivo was dominated by TCR beta clonotypes (HLA-C-restricted and CMV-specific).

TCRdb called the reads again in MiXCR, with one record for every CDR3 protein. The sample includes about 310,000 distinct CDR3 sequences, approximately 25% seen only once; the top ten take more than 10%. This clonotype was sampled from a human donor in good health (CMV status not recorded). Some clones in this sample may be carry-over from other donors' samples. The source was cultured PBMCs, collected from culture after CMV antigen stimulation. The genes are TRBV20-1 and TRBJ2-4; TRBD1 matches 10 bases. Written as DNA, the CDR3 is TGCAGTGCTAGAGATGGGACAGGGGTATACATTCAGTACTTC. Its protein product is CSARDGTGVYIQYF.